Each of the 22 T cell receptor beta chains below was sequenced from the same sample in a study of graft-versus-host responses after intestinal transplantation (TCRdb year 2021). To isolate intraepithelial and lamina propria lymphocytes from graft specimens, dithiothreitol, EDTA incubations and collagenase D digestion were used. Libraries were constructed by the immunoSEQ multiplex PCR assay. Here the immuneACCESS table is served through TCRdb, limited to in-frame sequences with V and J called. Missing clones are a known gap in these copies; in checked studies unresolved V genes cover under half, and the rest lacks a known reason. Recorded for this sample are roughly 16,000 clones; about 80% of them occurred a single time. The ten largest clones add up to roughly 3.8% of the sample. The sequencing used ileum tissue, collected 580 to 600 days after intestinal transplantation. These receptors were obtained from a human patient who received an intestinal transplant, so some T cells may come from the graft donor.

The chain combines TRBV7-9 with TRBJ2-3; either TRBD1 or TRBD2 may supply D (5 bases each). Germline loops: CDR1 SEHNR, CDR2 FQNEAQ (reference sequence). CDR3 length: 15 residues. V lost 5 bases, J lost 3 bases, and 15 bases lay in between. This CDR3 is CASSLGRGVTDTQYF. The CDR3 DNA reads TGTGCCAGCAGCCTAGGGCGAGGGGTGACAGATACGCAGTATTTT. Filled out from reference TRBV7-9 and TRBJ2-3, the complete variable domain reads DTGVSQNPRHKITKRGQNVTFRCDPISEHNRLYWYRQTLGQGPEFLTYFQNEAQLEKSRLLSDRFSAERPKGSFSTLEIQRTEQGDSAMYLCASSLGRGVTDTQYFGPGTRLTVL.

By sample fraction, this clone is large. The V gene is TRBV25-1, the J gene TRBJ2-7; D may be TRBD2 (6 bases). CDR3 length: 17 residues. Germline V CDR1 and CDR2: MGHDK, SYGVNS. V was shortened by 3 bases and J by 2 bases, with 20 bases between the two germline ends. The CDR3 protein is CASSEYRGKGGAYEQYF. The CDR3 region has the DNA TGTGCCAGCAGTGAGTACCGGGGGAAGGGTGGGGCCTACGAGCAGTACTTC.

The rearrangement uses TRBV7-3 and TRBJ2-5; no firm D call. Germline V gives CDR1 SGHTA, CDR2 FQGTGA. CDR3 length: 13 residues. Trimming took 1 base from V and 5 from J, leaving 8 bases between them. The CDR3 reads CASSLNVGETQYF. The CDR3 DNA follows: TGTGCCAGCAGCTTAAATGTGGGGGAGACCCAGTACTTC.

The chain joins TRBV6-1 to TRBJ1-2; 8 bases are shared with TRBD1. Germline CDR1 and CDR2: MNHNS and SASEGT. With V trimmed by 9 bases and J by 2 bases, 5 bases remained unmatched. CDR3 length equals 13 residues. The CDR3 protein is CASERQGNYGYTF. In DNA, the CDR3 is TGTGCCAGTGAGCGACAGGGGAACTATGGCTACACCTTC.

The chain links TRBV25-1 to TRBJ1-2, with TRBD1 identical over 8 bases. Per the germline V gene, CDR1 is MGHDK and CDR2 is SYGVNS. The junction had 8 bases not matched to a gene; V was cut back by 3 bases and J by 8 bases. CDR3 length equals 14 residues. The chain's CDR3 is CASSEGQGARGYTF. The CDR3 bases are TGTGCCAGCAGTGAGGGCCAGGGGGCGCGAGGCTACACCTTC.

The chain links TRBV9 to TRBJ1-1, with D hard to call. Trimming shortened V by 0 bases and J by 1 base, and 10 bases separated the two germline ends. In germline, CDR1 is SGDLS, CDR2 YYNGEE. The CDR3 has 15 residues. The CDR3 is CASSVGPGSNTEAFF. Written as DNA, the CDR3 is TGTGCCAGCAGCGTAGGTCCAGGTTCGAACACTGAAGCTTTCTTT.

This clone occurred once. The V call is TRBV25-1, the J call TRBJ1-5; TRBD1 agrees at 7 bases. The CDR3 consists of 14 residues. Per the germline V gene, CDR1 is MGHDK and CDR2 is SYGVNS. V gave up 4 bases and J gave up 7 bases; unmatched junction bases: 7. CDR3 DNA: TGTGCCAGCAGTGTTGGGACAGAAGGACAGCCCCAGCATTTT. Translating it yields CASSVGTEGQPQHF.

V gene TRBV4-1 combines with J gene TRBJ2-4, with TRBD2 identical over 8 bases. This CDR3 is 20 amino acids long. The V gene end was trimmed by 5 bases and the J gene end by 2 bases; junction bases not matched to a gene: 20. Germline V gene sequence: CDR1 MGHRA, CDR2 YSYEKL. CDR3 amino acids: CASSGFLPARGATSKNIQYF. In DNA, the CDR3 is TGCGCCAGCAGCGGTTTCTTACCTGCGCGGGGGGCTACGTCCAAAAACATTCAGTACTTC.

This chain uses TRBV7-2 with TRBJ2-3, with 14 positions matching TRBD2. The CDR3 sequence is 18 residues long. The V segment lost 2 bases and the J segment 5 bases; nucleotides outside the gene matches: 9. From germline, CDR1 is SGHTA and CDR2 FQGNSA. CDR3 coding DNA: TGTGCCAGCAGCTTACTAGGACCCGGACTAGCGGGGGGAGATACGCAGTATTTT. It specifies CASSLLGPGLAGGDTQYF.

The chain joins TRBV12-2 to TRBJ2-7. TRBV12-2 has pseudogene status. This CDR3 comprises 14 residues. CDR3 sequence (DNA): TGTGCAAGTCGCCCTCGGGCGGTGGTCTACGAGCAGTACTTC. This gives the protein CASRPRAVVYEQYF.

The V and J genes are TRBV5-1 and TRBJ1-2; 8 nucleotides align to TRBD1. CDR3 size: 15 residues. The ends lost 0 bases at V and 7 bases at J; junction bases unmatched: 8. Germline V CDR1 and CDR2: SGHRS, YFSETQ. The CDR3 reads CASSLADRDGGGYTF. The CDR3 DNA is TGCGCCAGCAGCTTGGCGGACAGGGATGGCGGTGGCTACACCTTC.

The CDR3 region has the DNA TGTGCCAGCAGCTTAGCCGCAGGGAGCTACGAGCAGTACTTC. It encodes CASSLAAGSYEQYF. The chain has TRBV7-9 and TRBJ2-7; D tentatively reads TRBD1 or TRBD2 (5 bases each). Germline-derived CDR1 and CDR2 are SEHNR and FQNEAQ (reference sequence). This CDR3 spans 14 amino acids. Trimming cost V 0 bases and J 3 bases, with 9 bases left between them.

The chain couples TRBV28 to TRBJ1-5, with a possible D match to TRBD1 (5 bases). Trimming removed 2 bases from V and 0 bases from J, with 11 bases in between. Germline values: CDR1 MDHEN, CDR2 SYDVKM. The CDR3 sequence is 16 residues long. CDR3 amino acids: CASSLEDTHSNQPQHF. Here the CDR3 DNA reads TGTGCCAGCAGTTTAGAGGACACCCATAGCAATCAGCCCCAGCATTTT. Variable domain in full (rest from reference TRBV28 and TRBJ1-5): DVKVTQSSRYLVKRTGEKVFLECVQDMDHENMFWYRQDPGLGLRLIYFSYDVKMKEKGDIPEGYSVSREKKERFSLILESASTNQTSMYLCASSLEDTHSNQPQHFGDGTRLSIL.

This chain connects TRBV6-1 to TRBJ1-6; TRBD1 matches 7 bases. Germline loops: CDR1 MNHNS, CDR2 SASEGT. The CDR3 spans 14 residues. V gave up 8 bases and J gave up 4 bases; unmatched junction bases: 5. The CDR3 sequence is CASGPGQYNSPLHF. CDR3 nucleotide sequence: TGTGCCAGCGGACCGGGACAGTATAATTCACCCCTCCACTTT.

This rearrangement joins TRBV7-7 to TRBJ2-3; D call uncertain. CDR3 length: 13 amino acids. Looked up from germline, CDR1 is SSHAT and CDR2 is FNYEAQ (reference sequence). V lost 5 bases, J lost 4 bases, and 10 bases lay in between. The CDR3 DNA reads TGTGCCAGCAGCCCGTCTTCGGCAGATACGCAGTATTTT. Protein sequence: CASSPSSADTQYF.

The rearrangement joins TRBV5-8 to TRBJ2-3; TRBD2 agrees at 12 bases. In germline, CDR1 is SGHTS, CDR2 YDEGEE. The CDR3 runs to 17 residues. V was clipped by 3 bases and J by 0 bases; unmatched bases: 5. As DNA, the CDR3 is TGTGCCAGCAGCTGGTCCGGGACTAGCGGGAGCACAGATACGCAGTATTTT. This encodes CASSWSGTSGSTDTQYF. The complete variable domain, with remaining parts taken from reference TRBV5-8 and TRBJ2-3, reads EAGVTQSPTHLIKTRGQQATLRCSPISGHTSVYWYQQALGLGLQFLLWYDEGEERNRGNFPPRFSGRQFPNYSSELNVNALELEDSALYLCASSWSGTSGSTDTQYFGPGTRLTVL.

The genes are TRBV11-2 and TRBJ2-5; D perhaps matches TRBD1 (5 bases). From germline, CDR1 is SGHAT and CDR2 FQNNGV. The CDR3 sequence is 12 residues long. Trimming took off 1 base at V and 8 bases at J, with 8 bases between the two ends. The CDR3 sequence: CASSLGQGTQYF. CDR3 DNA: TGTGCCAGCAGCTTAGGGCAGGGTACCCAGTACTTC.

This sequence joins TRBV5-5 and TRBJ1-1, with D unresolved. Germline CDR1 and CDR2: SGHKS and YYEKEE (reference sequence). The CDR3 is 14 amino acids. The V gene lost 0 bases and the J gene lost 4 bases, with 10 bases spanning the gap. The CDR3 reads CASSLDAGTTEAFF. CDR3 nucleotide sequence: TGTGCCAGCAGCTTGGATGCGGGAACCACTGAAGCTTTCTTT.

The genes are TRBV19 and TRBJ2-2; 11 nucleotides agree with TRBD1. The CDR3 covers 14 residues. The V gene end was trimmed by 9 bases and the J gene end by 4 bases; junction bases not matched to a gene: 4. CDR1 and CDR2 from the germline V gene are LNHDA and SQIVND (reference sequence). The CDR3 nucleotides read TGTGCCAGCCTCGGGACAGGGGGCACCGGGGAGCTGTTTTTT. This translates into CASLGTGGTGELFF.

CDR3 DNA: TGTGCCAGCAGCGAAGTGACAGGGGCTACCTACGAGCAGTACTTC. It encodes CASSEVTGATYEQYF. The genes are TRBV7-2 and TRBJ2-5; 8 bases agree with TRBD1. TRBJ2-7 explains the end of the DNA better; the J call may be wrong. Looked up from germline, CDR1 is SGHTA and CDR2 is FQGNSA. The CDR3 loop spans 15 amino acids.

The V call is TRBV5-5, the J call TRBJ1-1, with D hard to call. The ends were cut back, 1 base at V and 6 bases at J, with 7 bases in the middle. This CDR3 is 12 amino acids long. The germline gives CDR1 SGHKS, CDR2 YYEKEE (reference sequence). For the CDR3, the DNA is TGTGCCAGCAGCTTGCGGGCAGCTGAAGCTTTCTTT. It yields the protein CASSLRAAEAFF.

The CDR3 loop reads CASQTTGSSYEQYF. The CDR3, as DNA: TGTGCCAGCCAAACGACAGGGAGCTCCTACGAGCAGTACTTC. V usage is TRBV2 and J usage is TRBJ2-7; 7 nucleotides agree with TRBD1. CDR1 is SNHLY, CDR2 FYNNEI, per germline. J lost 0 bases, V lost 8 bases, and 7 bases had no gene match. The CDR3 is made up of 14 amino acids.